This T cell receptor beta chain is drawn from a study of CD8+ T cells in alopecia areata. Study-wide background: Those patients who were treated received oral tofacitinib, which was given at 5 to 10 mg twice daily for moderate-to-severe alopecia areata. Patients in the study were on tofacitinib for 6 to 18 months, then off it for 6 months.

The CDR3 consists of 15 residues. Trimming took 4 bases from V and 5 from J; bases not matched to a gene: 5. Germline CDR1 and CDR2: LNHNV and YYDKDF (reference sequence). This clone has ten or more counts. Extraction and reverse transcription of RNA yielded cDNA as the sequencing template. Clones were sequenced by immunoSEQ multiplex PCR, and TCRdb holds only the in-frame ones, with some missing. The sample holds about 120,000 clones, around two fifths seen once. Patients with alopecia areata provided lesional scalp punch biopsies as well as peripheral blood. Sequenced: CD4+ T cells sorted from blood. The chain joins TRBV15 to TRBJ2-1, with TRBD2 matching over 10 bases. The receptor was derived from a human donor with alopecia areata. Here the CDR3 reads CATSKRLAGDNEQFF. The DNA for the CDR3 is TGTGCCACCAGCAAGAGACTAGCGGGCGACAATGAGCAGTTCTTC.